The 10 T cell receptor beta chains in this list originate from one sample, sequenced in a study of T cell responses to AZD1222 COVID-19 vaccine. Sequenced by immunoSEQ multiplex PCR; TCRdb stores in-frame clones only, minus some. The profile shows around 140,000 clones, 80% to 90% of them singletons. Source: peripheral blood, taken on day 0 of AZD1222 vaccination. The receptors stem from an adult in good health.

The CDR3 DNA reads as TGTGCCAGCGGGGGATGGGACATAGCAAACTATGGCTACACCTTC. Amino acids: CASGGWDIANYGYTF. The rearrangement uses TRBV28 and TRBJ1-2, with D possibly TRBD1 on 6 matching bases. The germline V gene has CDR1 MDHEN and CDR2 SYDVKM. This CDR3 contains 15 residues. Trimming removed 8 bases from V and 2 bases from J, with 18 bases in between.

This sequence joins TRBV28 and TRBJ1-5; no reliable D call. The V and J ends lost 6 bases and 3 bases respectively, with 12 bases between them. Germline CDR1 is MDHEN and CDR2 is SYDVKM. The CDR3 is 14 amino acids. CDR3 nucleotides: TGTGCCAGCAGGTGGCAGAGTCCCAATCAGCCCCAGCATTTT. This sequence encodes CASRWQSPNQPQHF.

This clone was detected once. The chain combines TRBV6-4 with TRBJ2-1, with 7 bases fitting TRBD1. Germline loops: CDR1 MRHNA, CDR2 SNTAGT. Trimming at V came to 6 bases and at J to 6 bases, leaving 5 bases not matched to a gene. The CDR3 consists of 13 residues. The CDR3 nucleotides are TGTGCCAGCAGGGTATCAGGGGGCAATGAGCAGTTCTTC. Its protein product is CASRVSGGNEQFF.

The V call is TRBV18, the J call TRBJ1-5; the match to TRBD1 covers 8 bases. Germline assignment: CDR1 KGHSH and CDR2 LQKENI. CDR3 size: 13 residues. Losses at the gene ends were 3 bases for V and 7 bases for J; bases not matched to a gene: 2. The CDR3 protein is CASSPQGAQPQHF. The CDR3 nucleotides read TGTGCCAGCTCACCCCAGGGGGCCCAGCCCCAGCATTTT.

This chain links TRBV7-3 with TRBJ2-7, with TRBD1 matching over 9 bases. The CDR3 runs to 14 residues. Germline V gene lookup returns CDR1 SGHTA and CDR2 FQGTGA. Trimming cost V 5 bases and J 5 bases; bases outside gene matches: 7. This CDR3 reads CASSQGQGADEQYF. CDR3 bases: TGTGCCAGCAGCCAGGGACAGGGTGCGGACGAGCAGTACTTC. The full variable domain, with the rest looked up from reference TRBV7-3 and TRBJ2-7, is GAGVSQTPSNKVTEKGKYVELRCDPISGHTALYWYRQSLGQGPEFLIYFQGTGAADDSGLPNDRFFAVRPEGSVSTLKIQRTERGDSAVYLCASSQGQGADEQYFGPGTRLTVT.

The chain employs TRBV7-7 and TRBJ2-2, with 10 bases that match TRBD2. CDR1 SSHAT and CDR2 FNYEAQ come from the germline V gene (reference sequence). J was trimmed by 7 bases and V by 5 bases; bases with no gene match: 10. CDR3 size: 16 residues. The CDR3 loop reads CASSPSGGASGGELFF. The CDR3 DNA reads as TGTGCCAGCAGCCCGAGCGGGGGGGCCTCCGGCGGGGAGCTGTTTTTT.

J is TRBJ1-5 and V is TRBV5-4; D ambiguous. The length of the CDR3 is 13 residues. Trimming removed 5 bases from V and 10 bases from J, with 16 bases in between. The germline V gene encodes CDR1 SGHNT and CDR2 YYREEE (reference sequence). CDR3 protein: CASSSDGYSPQHF. CDR3 in DNA: TGTGCCAGCAGTTCTGACGGATACTCACCCCAGCATTTT.

The chain links TRBV7-2 to TRBJ1-2; D might be TRBD1 (5 bases). Germline V gives CDR1 SGHTA, CDR2 FQGNSA. The CDR3 sequence is 15 residues long. The V end lost 1 base, the J end lost 0 bases, and 9 bases lay between the germline ends. Here the CDR3 DNA reads TGTGCCAGCAGCTTAGGGGGCGGCGCTAACTATGGCTACACCTTC. It encodes CASSLGGGANYGYTF.

The V gene is TRBV28, the J gene TRBJ1-2; 7 nucleotides align to TRBD1. Germline CDR1 MDHEN, CDR2 SYDVKM. This CDR3 has 16 amino acids. With 6 bases clipped from V and 8 bases from J, the junction kept 18 bases outside the gene matches. CDR3 sequence reads: CASRYPTGATHWGYTF. The CDR3 bases are TGTGCCAGCAGATACCCCACAGGGGCGACTCATTGGGGCTACACCTTC.

The genes are TRBV30 and TRBJ1-6, with a weak D call TRBD1 (6 bases). V was clipped by 0 bases and J by 0 bases, with 12 bases between them. The CDR3 consists of 17 residues. CDR1 is GTSNPN, CDR2 SVGIG, per germline (reference sequence). The CDR3 sequence is CAWSVDRTSSYNSPLHF. The CDR3 DNA reads as TGTGCCTGGAGTGTTGACAGGACGAGCTCCTATAATTCACCCCTCCACTTT.